This TCR beta chain was observed in a study of T cell clonality in common variable immunodeficiency. This CDR3 has 15 residues. V gave up 0 bases and J gave up 5 bases; unmatched junction bases: 5. The germline gives CDR1 MGHRA, CDR2 YSYEKL. Study results and caveats: Authors noted CVID clonality's cause needs subpopulation repertoire sequencing. Repertoire-complication correlations in CVID were limited by patient heterogeneity. CVID subjects had higher TCRbeta clonality than healthy controls, most marked in about a third.

Assay: immunoSEQ multiplex PCR; the TCRdb copy retains only in-frame clones and omits some. The data list 55,000 to 65,000 clones, none observed once; 1.6% falls to the top ten. Heparinized whole blood, about 5 to 8.5 ml, came from each donor. This clone was picked up many times. The antigen remains undetermined. The read terminates 3 residues ahead of where the CDR3 ends, so the germline J gene completes it. The chain has TRBV4-1 and TRBJ1-1; TRBD1 aligns across 8 bases. Specimen: peripheral blood mononuclear cells. This clonotype was obtained from a person between 18 and 75 years old in good health. The DNA read from the CDR3 is TGCGCCAGCAGCCAAGAAGTCAGGGGGCGAACTGAA. Protein product: CASSQEVRGRTE. The whole CDR3 region reads CASSQEVRGRTEAFF.